A single sample is the source of the 17 T cell receptor beta chains below, sequenced in a study of CXCR3-negative and CXCR3-positive naive CD8 T cells. 5' RACE that incorporated UMI labels was used to prepare the TRB cDNA libraries. TCRdb derives one entry per CDR3 protein from the 5' RACE reads, leaving out DNA. The sample is made up of around 80,000 distinct CDR3 sequences, and the top ten hold around 0.62% of it. What these receptors recognize is not known. Findings and limits, study-wide: Greater hydrophobicity was found in TRB CDR3s of CXCR3-positive naive cells than of CXCR3-negative naive cells.

The sequenced sample consisted of naive CXCR3+ CD8+ T cells from blood. Subset: CD45RO-CCR7+CD27+CD95- naive CD8+ T cells expressing CXCR3 (TNR3+). The receptors shown here come from a human donor in good health. Some clones in this sample may be carry-over from other donors' samples.

This sequence joins TRBV6-1 and TRBJ1-1. This CDR3 region has 15 residues. Germline CDR1 reads MNHNS; CDR2 reads SASEGT. The CDR3 reads CASSEAYRLNTEAFF.

This chain connects TRBV14 to TRBJ2-1. CDR1 and CDR2 from the germline V gene are SGHDN and FVKESK. The CDR3 runs 13 residues. Here the CDR3 reads CASSHTNYNEQFF.

V usage is TRBV30 and J usage is TRBJ2-3. The length of the CDR3 is 13 residues. Germline loops: CDR1 GTSNPN, CDR2 SVGIG (reference sequence). The CDR3: CAWSGHSIDTQYF.

The CDR3 region is CASSLENRDPYEQYF. The chain is built from TRBV5-1 and TRBJ2-7; there is no DNA to check the TCRdb D call of TRBD1. Germline V CDR1 and CDR2: SGHRS, YFSETQ. This CDR3 has 15 amino acids.

The V and J genes are TRBV4-3 and TRBJ2-3; TCRdb proposes TRBD2, but this gene call is untestable without DNA. There are 17 residues in the CDR3. The germline V gene encodes CDR1 LGHNA and CDR2 YSLEER. CDR3 residues: CASSQENRRELTDTQYF.

The chain combines TRBV9 with TRBJ2-2; TCRdb reports TRBD1, a call that lacks DNA to check it against. Germline V gene sequence: CDR1 SGDLS, CDR2 YYNGEE. This CDR3 has 17 residues. The CDR3 region is CASSDPLPVANTGELFF.

The chain recombines TRBV13 with TRBJ1-2; the D call of TRBD1 rests on TCRdb alone, since no DNA is present to check it. Germline lookup yields CDR1 PRHDT and CDR2 FYEKMQ (reference sequence). CDR3 length equals 14 residues. CDR3 loop: CASSPVQGAGGYTF.

The chain employs TRBV29-1 and TRBJ2-7; TCRdb returns TRBD2, unconfirmable since there is no DNA. CDR3 size: 16 residues. CDR1 SQVTM and CDR2 ANQGSEA come from the germline V gene. CDR3 loop: CSVELDTSGGSYEQYF.

The CDR3 is CSVEKDAGTYF. V is TRBV29-1 and J is TRBJ2-4; TCRdb's D call of TRBD1 is untestable without DNA. This CDR3 is 11 amino acids long. The V gene's germline CDR1 is SQVTM and CDR2 ANQGSEA. The complete variable domain, with remaining parts taken from reference TRBV29-1 and TRBJ2-4, reads SAVISQKPSRDICQRGTSLTIQCQVDSQVTMMFWYRQQPGQSLTLIATANQGSEATYESGFVIDKFPISRPNLTFSTLTVSNMSPEDSSIYLCSVEKDAGTYFGAGTRLSVL.

The chain couples TRBV28 to TRBJ2-1; TCRdb lists TRBD1, though no DNA is available to test this call. The CDR3 contains 14 residues. Germline V gene lookup returns CDR1 MDHEN and CDR2 SYDVKM. The CDR3 reads CASRGDISYNEQFF.

V and J are TRBV6-5 and TRBJ2-1; TCRdb gives TRBD1 as the D gene, but with no DNA this cannot be confirmed. The CDR3 is 16 residues long. Per the germline V gene, CDR1 is MNHEY and CDR2 is SVGAGI. The CDR3 spells CASSYSIGQGLNEQFF.

The chain carries TRBV28 and TRBJ2-7; absent DNA, TCRdb's TRBD1 call cannot be checked. The CDR3 extends over 14 amino acids. CDR1 MDHEN and CDR2 SYDVKM come from the germline V gene. Here the CDR3 reads CASRPAGRNYEQYF.

The chain employs TRBV21-1 and TRBJ2-5; no DNA is available, so the TRBD2 call from TCRdb remains unchecked. TRBV21-1 is listed as a pseudogene. The CDR3 extends over 17 amino acids. The CDR3 loop reads CASSIFKRDYPQETQYF.

CDR3 amino acids: CASSQAGGFGYEQYF. The chain is built from TRBV4-1 and TRBJ2-7; there is no DNA to check the TCRdb D call of TRBD2. From germline, CDR1 is MGHRA and CDR2 YSYEKL. The CDR3 sequence is 15 residues long.

This chain connects TRBV12-3 or TRBV12-4 to TRBJ1-6. The CDR3 is made up of 12 amino acids. The CDR3 protein is CASSLPNAPLHF.

This chain uses TRBV6-2 or TRBV6-3 with TRBJ2-2; absent DNA, TCRdb's TRBD1 call cannot be checked. This CDR3 has 14 residues. CDR1 MNHEY and CDR2 SVGEGT come from the germline V gene. The CDR3: CASSATGGSGELFF.

The chain recombines TRBV5-1 with TRBJ1-4. This CDR3 has 15 residues. Germline V gene data show CDR1 as SGHRS and CDR2 as YFSETQ. This chain's CDR3 is CASSLSGKTNEKLFF.